This TCR beta chain was documented in a study of CXCR3 chemokines and chemotherapy response in bladder cancer. TCRdb recomputed calls from the PCR reads with MiXCR, one row per CDR3 protein. The table includes some 1,400 distinct CDR3 sequences, nearly 6% detected once. The ends lost 3 bases at V and 0 bases at J; junction bases unmatched: 10. The CDR3 spans 18 residues. The germline V gene has CDR1 SGHAT and CDR2 FQDESV (reference sequence). This clonotype has ten or more counts. This receptor was obtained from a human donor with bladder cancer that responded to neoadjuvant chemotherapy. The rearrangement links TRBV11-1 to TRBJ2-3, with 9 bases that match TRBD2. The specimen was collected from a patient whose treatment included neoadjuvant chemotherapy. CDR3 loop: CASSFRGPSGISTDTQYF. The CDR3 nucleotides are TGTGCCAGCAGCTTTAGGGGGCCTAGCGGGATAAGCACAGATACGCAGTATTTT.